A single TCR beta chain is shown here with its context. Its specificity is not known. Every sorted population was more than 95% pure. The source of the sample is a study of beta chain features in type 1 diabetes. Across the study: Cell yields, gender and age were similar in healthy donors and patients. Cells sorted and examined across all samples totaled approximately 100 million.

Study-level findings and limits: People with Type 1 diabetes carried modestly yet significantly shorter TCRB CDR3s in all four CD4+ subsets.

As every portion of the isolated RNA was reverse transcribed, the sequencing read expressed TCRB transcripts. The data were produced by immunoSEQ multiplex PCR, yet TCRdb's version contains in-frame clones alone and is incomplete. The profile covers a few hundred thousand clones, with roughly an eighth appearing a single time and roughly 0.018% taken by the ten largest. This receptor was identified in a man aged 25 to 40 with type 1 diabetes. Material: naive CD4+ T cells from blood.

CDR3 in amino acids: CASSVRTGGRYGYTF. CDR3 in DNA: TGTGCCAGCAGCGTTAGGACAGGGGGGCGCTATGGCTACACCTTC. The chain combines TRBV9 with TRBJ1-2, with 10 nucleotides matching TRBD1. The V gene's germline CDR1 is SGDLS and CDR2 YYNGEE. V gave up 2 bases and J gave up 4 bases; unmatched junction bases: 5. The CDR3 is 15 amino acids.